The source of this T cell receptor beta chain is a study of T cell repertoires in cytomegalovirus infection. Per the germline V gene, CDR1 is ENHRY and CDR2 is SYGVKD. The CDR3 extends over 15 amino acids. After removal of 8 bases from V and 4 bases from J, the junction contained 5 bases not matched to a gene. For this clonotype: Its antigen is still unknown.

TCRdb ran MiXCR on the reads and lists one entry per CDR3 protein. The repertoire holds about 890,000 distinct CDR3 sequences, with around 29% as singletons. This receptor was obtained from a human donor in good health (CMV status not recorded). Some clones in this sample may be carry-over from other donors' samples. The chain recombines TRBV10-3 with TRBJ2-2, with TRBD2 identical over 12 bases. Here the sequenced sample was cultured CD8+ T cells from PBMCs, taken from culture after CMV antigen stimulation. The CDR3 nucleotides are TGTGCCATCTCTCGGACTAGCGGGGCCACCGGGGAGCTGTTTTTT. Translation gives CAISRTSGATGELFF.